This T cell receptor (beta chain) was sequenced for a study of CD8+ T cells in alopecia areata. From germline, CDR1 is SGHAT and CDR2 FQNNGV. This CDR3 region has 14 residues. The germline V and J ends were trimmed by 6 bases and 2 bases, with 13 bases remaining between them. cDNA reverse transcribed from extracted RNA served as the sequencing template. Measured with immunoSEQ multiplex PCR; TCRdb has only the in-frame clones, and not every one. The table lists some 200,000 clones, roughly 53% of them singletons. As for treatment: oral pan-JAK inhibitor, 5-10 mg twice daily. The source material was CD8+ T cells sorted from blood, sampled at week 24, from a patient treated with tofacitinib. The rearrangement links TRBV11-2 to TRBJ2-5; D perhaps matches TRBD2 (5 bases). The clonotype comes from a human donor with alopecia areata. Here the CDR3 DNA reads TGTGCCAGCAGACCTACTAGTCTTCAAGAGACCCAGTACTTC. Translation: CASRPTSLQETQYF.